This entry is about one T cell receptor beta chain. The antigen is not known. CDR1 SGHTA and CDR2 FQGTGA come from the germline V gene. Trimming at V came to 5 bases and at J to 5 bases, leaving 12 bases not matched to a gene. The CDR3 runs 16 residues. The sample originates from a study of T cell responses to AZD1222 COVID-19 vaccine. Doses given second, at about 4 or about 12 weeks, were pooled. Findings of the study overall: Most donors were white British, females outnumbered males, and clonal diversity was possibly underestimated. Among vaccine-associated CD4 TCRs, coverage spanned spike, with dominance at 160-218 and 743-854. Vaccination with two AZD1222 doses was followed by a rise in Spike-specific TCR breadth and depth.

Clones were read by immunoSEQ multiplex PCR, and TCRdb kept only the in-frame ones, dropping some. The data hold around 140,000 clones, with 89% observed a single time. Here the sequenced sample was peripheral blood, taken 28 days after the second AZD1222 dose. The clonotype was recovered from an adult who received the AZD1222 COVID-19 vaccine. The rearrangement links TRBV7-3 to TRBJ2-5; 9 nucleotides line up with TRBD1. CDR3 amino acids: CASSINGPGQGETQYF. The CDR3 nucleotides read TGTGCCAGCAGCATAAATGGCCCTGGACAGGGGGAGACCCAGTACTTC. The whole variable domain, filled in from reference TRBV7-3 and TRBJ2-5, reads GAGVSQTPSNKVTEKGKYVELRCDPISGHTALYWYRQSLGQGPEFLIYFQGTGAADDSGLPNDRFFAVRPEGSVSTLKIQRTERGDSAVYLCASSINGPGQGETQYFGPGTRLLVL.